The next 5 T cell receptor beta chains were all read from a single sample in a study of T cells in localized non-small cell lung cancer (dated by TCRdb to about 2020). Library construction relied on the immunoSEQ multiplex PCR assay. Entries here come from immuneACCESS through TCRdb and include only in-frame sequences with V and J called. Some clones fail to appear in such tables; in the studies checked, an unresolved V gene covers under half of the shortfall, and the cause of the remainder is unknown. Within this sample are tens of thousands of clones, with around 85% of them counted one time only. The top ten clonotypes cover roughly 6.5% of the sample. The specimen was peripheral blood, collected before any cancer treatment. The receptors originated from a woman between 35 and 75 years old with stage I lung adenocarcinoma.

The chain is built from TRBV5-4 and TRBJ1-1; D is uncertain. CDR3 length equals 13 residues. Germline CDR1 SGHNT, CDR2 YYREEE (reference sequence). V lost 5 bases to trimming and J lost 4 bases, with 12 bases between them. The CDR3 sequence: CASRSERSTEAFF. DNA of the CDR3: TGTGCCAGCAGGAGCGAGAGAAGCACTGAAGCTTTCTTT. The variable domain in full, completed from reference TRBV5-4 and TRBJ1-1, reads ETGVTQSPTHLIKTRGQQVTLRCSSQSGHNTVSWYQQALGQGPQFIFQYYREEENGRGNFPPRFSGLQFPNYSSELNVNALELDDSALYLCASRSERSTEAFFGQGTRLTVV.

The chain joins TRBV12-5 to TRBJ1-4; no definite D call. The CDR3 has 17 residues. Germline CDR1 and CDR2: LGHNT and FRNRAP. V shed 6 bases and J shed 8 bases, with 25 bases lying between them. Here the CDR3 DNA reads TGTGCTAGTGGCGCTCTTACATTGACGGCACTTAAGGAAAAACTGTTTTTT. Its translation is CASGALTLTALKEKLFF.

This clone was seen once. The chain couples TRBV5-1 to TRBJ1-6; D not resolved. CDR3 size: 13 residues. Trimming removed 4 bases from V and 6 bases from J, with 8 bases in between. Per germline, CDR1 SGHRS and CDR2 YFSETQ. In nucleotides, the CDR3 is TGCGCCAGCAGCCTGAACAGTAATTCACCCCTCCACTTT. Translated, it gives CASSLNSNSPLHF.

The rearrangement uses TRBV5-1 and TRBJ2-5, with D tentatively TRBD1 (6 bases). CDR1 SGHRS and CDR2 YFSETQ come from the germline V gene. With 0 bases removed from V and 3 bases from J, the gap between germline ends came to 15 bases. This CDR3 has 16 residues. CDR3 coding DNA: TGCGCCAGCAGCTTGGGGATCGGGGCAGGGGAAGAGACCCAGTACTTC. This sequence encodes CASSLGIGAGEETQYF.

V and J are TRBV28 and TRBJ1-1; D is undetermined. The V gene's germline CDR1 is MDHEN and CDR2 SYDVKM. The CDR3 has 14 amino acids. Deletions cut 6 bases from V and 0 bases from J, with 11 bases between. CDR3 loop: CASRIGVMNTEAFF. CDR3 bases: TGTGCCAGCAGGATCGGAGTGATGAACACTGAAGCTTTCTTT. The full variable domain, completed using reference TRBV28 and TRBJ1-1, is DVKVTQSSRYLVKRTGEKVFLECVQDMDHENMFWYRQDPGLGLRLIYFSYDVKMKEKGDIPEGYSVSREKKERFSLILESASTNQTSMYLCASRIGVMNTEAFFGQGTRLTVV.